The 2 T cell receptor beta chains reported below all come from one sample, sequenced in a study of T cell responses to AZD1222 COVID-19 vaccine. The method was immunoSEQ multiplex PCR; TCRdb's version includes in-frame clones alone and lacks a portion of them. Among 95,000 to 150,000 clones listed, 75% to 95% were seen once. Source: peripheral blood, taken 28 days after the second dose of the MenACWY control vaccine. These receptors came from an adult who received the MenACWY meningococcal vaccine as a control.

The V call is TRBV29-1, the J call TRBJ1-1, with unresolved D. The CDR3 length is 12 residues. The V and J ends lost 7 bases and 6 bases respectively, with 15 bases between them. Germline V gene data show CDR1 as SQVTM and CDR2 as ANQGSEA. DNA of the CDR3: TGCAGCGGTGAGTCGGTGGGTCCTGAAGCTTTCTTT. Protein: CSGESVGPEAFF.

Regarding this clone: The same CDR3 arises from other DNA sequences in this sample as well. The gene calls are TRBV19 and TRBJ1-5; 9 bases agree with TRBD1. V lost 5 bases to trimming and J lost 0 bases; unmatched junction nucleotides: 5. This CDR3 contains 16 residues. Germline V gene data show CDR1 as LNHDA and CDR2 as SQIVND (reference sequence). CDR3 sequence (DNA): TGTGCCAGTAGTCCGACAGGGGGGAATAGCAATCAGCCCCAGCATTTT. Translating gives CASSPTGGNSNQPQHF.